This TCR beta chain was sequenced in a study of blood T cell repertoires in COVID-19 (dated by TCRdb to 2019 to 2021). Turning to the overall study: The collaborator samples originated in the United States, Italy and Spain and spanned the acute and convalescent phases of COVID-19. Nearly every sample came with metadata listing a de-identified subject ID, COVID-19 status, age in years and sex. Samples were obtained from the ongoing ImmuneRACE study (first 160 participants) and from 950 to 1,500 subjects provided by 6 global collaborators. Where available, HLA class I and class II types were taken from metadata supplied by the sample provider and were not determined by assay-based typing. The repertoires were released in a freely available public database intended as a resource for research on the immune response to SARS-CoV-2. The material from the prospective study consisted of cDNA or gDNA derived from T cells, B-cell-depleted T cells, or PBMCs. Subjects who had been exposed to COVID-19, were actively infected with it, or had recovered from it provided the deeply sampled blood TCRbeta repertoires that made up the dataset. Results the study describes overall, beyond this receptor: How much clinical and demographic metadata was included differed by source and by participant, and the metadata was provided uncurated.

Collaborating institutions collected whole blood in K2EDTA tubes following their own protocols. For TCRbeta analysis, collaborator samples were shipped as frozen whole blood, as isolated PBMCs, or as DNA extracted from either sample type. A remark on this clone: Its cognate antigen has yet to be identified. Base quality data are lacking; no much larger clone is found one base away.

The immunoSEQ Assay, a bias-controlled multiplex PCR, was used to amplify TCRbeta CDR3 regions from genomic DNA. The authors' pipeline ran thus. The number of nucleated cells in each sample was estimated by amplification of reference gene primers within the assay. To quantify the absolute abundance of each unique TCRbeta CDR3 rearrangement, sequence reads were collapsed and filtered. For each sample, productive Simpson clonality was calculated by taking the square root of Simpson's diversity index across productive rearrangements. TCRdb re-hosts the immuneACCESS table, in-frame sequences only. Its copies lack some clones; in the studies checked, an unresolved V gene accounts for under half of them, and the cause for the rest is not known. V and J calls and clone size come straight from that table; D and trimming were deduced from the DNA. The sample table shows 50,000 to 60,000 clones, and 65% to 90% are seen once. Jointly, the top ten make up about an eighth of the sample.

This clonotype originated in a human donor in a cohort sampled during active COVID-19. The sequencing sample was made of peripheral blood.

The sequenced DNA: TGTGCCAGCTCACCAGGGACAGGGGGTTTGCGGACCCAGTACTTC. It codes for CASSPGTGGLRTQYF. The rearrangement joined TRBV18 to TRBJ2-5; a stretch of 11 junction bases matches TRBD1. Spanning cysteine to phenylalanine, the CDR3 consists of 15 amino acids. The retained sequence is limited to the CDR3, 45 bases, with the frame set at the first base. As encoded in the germline V gene, CDR1 is KGHSH while CDR2 is LQKENI. Unmatched junction bases come to 6, with V trimmed by 2 bases and J by 7 bases.